The 3 T cell receptor beta chains below were found in one sample sequenced in a study of PD-1 blockade in classical Hodgkin lymphoma. Assay: immunoSEQ multiplex PCR; the TCRdb copy retains only in-frame clones and omits some. There are 45,000 to 60,000 clones in the sample; approximately 80% occur only once, and about 20% lies in the top ten. Time point here: cycle 4 day 1 (C4D1), after 6 weeks of nivolumab. There was relapse after autologous stem cell transplantation in every patient, and there was variation in brentuximab vedotin exposure. The sample consisted of peripheral blood mononuclear cells (PBMCs), taken before the fourth cycle of nivolumab. These TCRs come from a human donor with classical Hodgkin lymphoma.

The chain links TRBV7-2 to TRBJ1-1; D is unclear. Trimming took 1 base from V and 2 from J, leaving 11 bases between them. The CDR3 has 15 residues. CDR1 and CDR2 from the germline V gene are SGHTA and FQGNSA. The CDR3 sequence: CASSLGGTTNTEAFF. Here the CDR3 DNA reads TGTGCCAGCAGCTTAGGAGGTACGACTAACACTGAAGCTTTCTTT. The whole variable domain, filled in from reference TRBV7-2 and TRBJ1-1, reads GAGVSQSPSNKVTEKGKDVELRCDPISGHTALYWYRQSLGQGLEFLIYFQGNSAPDKSGLPSDRFSAERTGGSVSTLTIQRTQQEDSAVYLCASSLGGTTNTEAFFGQGTRLTVV.

The sample holds one count of this clone. This chain connects TRBV30 to TRBJ2-1, with TRBD2 matching over 12 bases. J lost 6 bases, V lost 1 base, and 4 bases had no gene match. This CDR3 region has 15 residues. From germline, CDR1 is GTSNPN and CDR2 SVGIG (reference sequence). The CDR3 DNA reads TGTGCCTGGAGTGCCACTAGCGGGGGGCGCAATGAGCAGTTCTTC. As protein: CAWSATSGGRNEQFF.

V and J are TRBV19 and TRBJ2-5, with a possible D match to TRBD1 (6 bases). Germline V gene data show CDR1 as LNHDA and CDR2 as SQIVND (reference sequence). This CDR3 region has 14 residues. V was trimmed by 5 bases and J by 1 base, leaving 11 bases between them. DNA for the CDR3: TGTGCCAGTAGTGGACAGTGGGGCCAAGAGACCCAGTACTTC. This translates into CASSGQWGQETQYF.